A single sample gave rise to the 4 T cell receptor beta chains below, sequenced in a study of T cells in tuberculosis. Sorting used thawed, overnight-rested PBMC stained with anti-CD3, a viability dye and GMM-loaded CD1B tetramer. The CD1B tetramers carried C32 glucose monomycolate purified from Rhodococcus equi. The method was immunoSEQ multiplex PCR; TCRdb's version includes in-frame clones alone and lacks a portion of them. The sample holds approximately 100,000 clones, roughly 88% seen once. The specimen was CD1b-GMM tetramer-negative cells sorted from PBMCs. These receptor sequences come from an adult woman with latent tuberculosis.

The CDR3: CASRRPGQGFSGYTF. The CDR3, as DNA: TGTGCCAGCAGGAGACCGGGACAGGGGTTTTCTGGCTACACCTTC. The chain is built from TRBV27 and TRBJ1-2, with 10 bases fitting TRBD1. Germline V lookup: CDR1 MNHEY, CDR2 SMNVEV (reference sequence). The V and J ends lost 6 bases and 7 bases, in that order; junction bases with no gene match: 11. The CDR3 runs to 15 residues.

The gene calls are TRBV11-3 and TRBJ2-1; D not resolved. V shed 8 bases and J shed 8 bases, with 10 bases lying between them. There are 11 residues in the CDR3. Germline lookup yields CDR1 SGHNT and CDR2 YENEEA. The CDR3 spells CASGNGYEQFF. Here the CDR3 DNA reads TGTGCCAGCGGCAACGGGTATGAGCAGTTCTTC.

The CDR3 nucleotides are TGTGCCAGCAGTATATTAGCGGGGAACACAGATACGCAGTATTTT. Its translation: CASSILAGNTDTQYF. The chain employs TRBV28 and TRBJ2-3; 8 bases are a match to TRBD2. V shed 5 bases and J 2 bases; nucleotides not matched to a gene: 6. There are 15 residues in the CDR3. The germline V gene encodes CDR1 MDHEN and CDR2 SYDVKM. Filled out from reference TRBV28 and TRBJ2-3, the complete variable domain reads DVKVTQSSRYLVKRTGEKVFLECVQDMDHENMFWYRQDPGLGLRLIYFSYDVKMKEKGDIPEGYSVSREKKERFSLILESASTNQTSMYLCASSILAGNTDTQYFGPGTRLTVL.

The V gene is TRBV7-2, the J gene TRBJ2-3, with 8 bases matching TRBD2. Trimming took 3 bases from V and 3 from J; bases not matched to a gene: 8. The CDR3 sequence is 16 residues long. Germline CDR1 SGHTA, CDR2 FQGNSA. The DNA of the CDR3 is TGTGCCAGCAGCTTCGCTAGCGGGTTAAATACAGATACGCAGTATTTT. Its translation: CASSFASGLNTDTQYF.